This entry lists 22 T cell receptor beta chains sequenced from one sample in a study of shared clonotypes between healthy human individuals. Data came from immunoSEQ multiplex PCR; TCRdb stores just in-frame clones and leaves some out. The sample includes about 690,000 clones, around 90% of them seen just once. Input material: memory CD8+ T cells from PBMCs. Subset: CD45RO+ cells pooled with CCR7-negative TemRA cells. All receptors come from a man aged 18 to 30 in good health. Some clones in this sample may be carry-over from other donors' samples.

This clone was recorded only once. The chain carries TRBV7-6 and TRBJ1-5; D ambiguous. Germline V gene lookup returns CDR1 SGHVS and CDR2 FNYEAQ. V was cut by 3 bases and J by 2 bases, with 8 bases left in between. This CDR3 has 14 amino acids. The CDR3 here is CASSFRGGNQPQHF. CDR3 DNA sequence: TGTGCCAGCAGCTTCCGTGGAGGCAATCAGCCCCAGCATTTT.

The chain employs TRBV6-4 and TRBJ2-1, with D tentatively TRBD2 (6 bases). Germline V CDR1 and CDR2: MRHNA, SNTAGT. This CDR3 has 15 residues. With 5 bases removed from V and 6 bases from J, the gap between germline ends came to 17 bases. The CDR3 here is CASSIGTSGGNEQFF. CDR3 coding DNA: TGTGCCAGCAGTATCGGGACCTCCGGGGGCAATGAGCAGTTCTTC.

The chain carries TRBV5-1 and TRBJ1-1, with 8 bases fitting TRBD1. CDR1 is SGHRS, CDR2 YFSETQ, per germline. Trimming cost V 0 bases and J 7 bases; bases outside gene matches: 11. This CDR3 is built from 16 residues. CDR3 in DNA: TGCGCCAGCAGCTTGGTTCCAGGGGGCGAGTTGTATGAAGCTTTCTTT. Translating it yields CASSLVPGGELYEAFF. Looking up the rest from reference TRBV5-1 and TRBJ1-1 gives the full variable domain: KAGVTQTPRYLIKTRGQQVTLSCSPISGHRSVSWYQQTPGQGLQFLFEYFSETQRNKGNFPGRFSGRQFSNSRSEMNVSTLELGDSALYLCASSLVPGGELYEAFFGQGTRLTVV.

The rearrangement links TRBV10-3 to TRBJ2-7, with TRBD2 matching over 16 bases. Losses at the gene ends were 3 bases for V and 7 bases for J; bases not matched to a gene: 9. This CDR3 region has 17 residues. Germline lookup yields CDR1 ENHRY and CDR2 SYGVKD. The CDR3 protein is CAISDRGLAGGVGEQYF. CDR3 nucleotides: TGTGCCATCAGTGACCGGGGACTAGCGGGAGGGGTAGGAGAGCAGTACTTC.

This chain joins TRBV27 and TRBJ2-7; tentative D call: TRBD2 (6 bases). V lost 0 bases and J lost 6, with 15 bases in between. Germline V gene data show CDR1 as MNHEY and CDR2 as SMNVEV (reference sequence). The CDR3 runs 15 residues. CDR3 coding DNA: TGTGCCAGCAGTTTATCATCCTTTGGAGGGATCGAGCAGTACTTC. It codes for CASSLSSFGGIEQYF.

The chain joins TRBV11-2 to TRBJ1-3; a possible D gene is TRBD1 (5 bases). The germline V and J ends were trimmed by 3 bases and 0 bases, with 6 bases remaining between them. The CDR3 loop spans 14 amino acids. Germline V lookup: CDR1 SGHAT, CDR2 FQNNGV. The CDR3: CASSLGGSGNTIYF. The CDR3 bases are TGTGCCAGCAGCTTGGGGGGCTCTGGAAACACCATATATTTT. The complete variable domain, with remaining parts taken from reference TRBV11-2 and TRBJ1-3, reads EAGVAQSPRYKIIEKRQSVAFWCNPISGHATLYWYQQILGQGPKLLIQFQNNGVVDDSQLPKDRFSAERLKGVDSTLKIQPAKLEDSAVYLCASSLGGSGNTIYFGEGSWLTVV.

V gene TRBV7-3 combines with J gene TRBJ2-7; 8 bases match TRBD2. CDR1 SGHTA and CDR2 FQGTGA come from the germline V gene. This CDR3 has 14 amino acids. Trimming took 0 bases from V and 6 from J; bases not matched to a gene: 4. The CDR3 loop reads CASSLTGTSSEQYF. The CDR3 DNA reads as TGTGCCAGCAGCTTAACGGGGACTAGTTCCGAGCAGTACTTC.

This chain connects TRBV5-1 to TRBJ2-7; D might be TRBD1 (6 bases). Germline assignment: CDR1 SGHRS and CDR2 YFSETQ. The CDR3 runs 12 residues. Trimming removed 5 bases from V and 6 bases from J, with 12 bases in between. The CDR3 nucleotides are TGCGCCAGCAGTTTAAACAGGGTCGAGCAGTACTTC. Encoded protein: CASSLNRVEQYF. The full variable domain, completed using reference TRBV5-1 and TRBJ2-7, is KAGVTQTPRYLIKTRGQQVTLSCSPISGHRSVSWYQQTPGQGLQFLFEYFSETQRNKGNFPGRFSGRQFSNSRSEMNVSTLELGDSALYLCASSLNRVEQYFGPGTRLTVT.

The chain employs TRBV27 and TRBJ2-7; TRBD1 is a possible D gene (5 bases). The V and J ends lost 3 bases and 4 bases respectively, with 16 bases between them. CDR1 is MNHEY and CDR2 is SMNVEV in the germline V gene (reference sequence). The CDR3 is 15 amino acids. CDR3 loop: CASSFRARAVYEQYF. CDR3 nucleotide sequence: TGTGCCAGCAGTTTCAGGGCTAGGGCGGTATACGAGCAGTACTTC.

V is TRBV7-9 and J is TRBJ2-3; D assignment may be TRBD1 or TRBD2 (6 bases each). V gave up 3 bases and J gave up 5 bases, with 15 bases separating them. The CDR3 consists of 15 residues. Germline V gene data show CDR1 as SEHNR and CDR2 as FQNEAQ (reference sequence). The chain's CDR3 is CASSFRRLGGDTQYF. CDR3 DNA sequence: TGTGCCAGCAGCTTCAGGAGACTAGGGGGAGATACGCAGTATTTT.

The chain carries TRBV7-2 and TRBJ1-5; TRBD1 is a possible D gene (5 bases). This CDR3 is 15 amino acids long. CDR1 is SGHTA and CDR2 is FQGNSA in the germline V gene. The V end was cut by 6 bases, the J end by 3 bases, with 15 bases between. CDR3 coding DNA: TGTGCCAGCAGGCCCCGGGACGTCTTCAATCAGCCCCAGCATTTT. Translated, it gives CASRPRDVFNQPQHF.

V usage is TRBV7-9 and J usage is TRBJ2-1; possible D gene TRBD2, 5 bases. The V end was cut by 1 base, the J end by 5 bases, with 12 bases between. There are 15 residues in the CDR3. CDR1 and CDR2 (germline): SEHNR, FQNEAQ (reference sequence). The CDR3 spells CASSLESGNHNEQFF. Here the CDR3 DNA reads TGTGCCAGCAGCTTAGAGTCCGGGAACCACAATGAGCAGTTCTTC.

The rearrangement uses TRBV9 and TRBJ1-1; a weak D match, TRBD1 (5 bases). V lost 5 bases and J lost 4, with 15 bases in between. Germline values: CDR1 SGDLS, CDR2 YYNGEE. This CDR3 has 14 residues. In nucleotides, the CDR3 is TGTGCCAGCAGACCCGGTGGGGCGGGCACTGAAGCTTTCTTT. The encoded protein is CASRPGGAGTEAFF.

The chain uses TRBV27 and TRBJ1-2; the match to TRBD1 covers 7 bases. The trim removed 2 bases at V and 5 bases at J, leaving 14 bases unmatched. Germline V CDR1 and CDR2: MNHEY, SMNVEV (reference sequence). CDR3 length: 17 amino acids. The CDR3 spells CASSLRGTALPEYGYTF. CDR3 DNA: TGTGCCAGCAGTTTAAGGGGGACAGCCTTGCCCGAATATGGCTACACCTTC.

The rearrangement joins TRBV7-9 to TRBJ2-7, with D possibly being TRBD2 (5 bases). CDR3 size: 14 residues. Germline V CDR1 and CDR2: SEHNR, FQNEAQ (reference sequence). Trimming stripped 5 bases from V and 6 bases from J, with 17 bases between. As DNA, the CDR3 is TGTGCCAGCAGCCCGGCGAGCGGCTATAGCGAGCAGTACTTC. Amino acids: CASSPASGYSEQYF.

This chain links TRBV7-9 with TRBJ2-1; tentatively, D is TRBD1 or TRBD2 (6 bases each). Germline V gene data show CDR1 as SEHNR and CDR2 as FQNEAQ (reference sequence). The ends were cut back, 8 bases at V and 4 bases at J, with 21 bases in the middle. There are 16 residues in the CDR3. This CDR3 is CASPQGRGDLYNEQFF. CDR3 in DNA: TGTGCCAGCCCTCAGGGAAGGGGGGACCTATACAATGAGCAGTTCTTC.

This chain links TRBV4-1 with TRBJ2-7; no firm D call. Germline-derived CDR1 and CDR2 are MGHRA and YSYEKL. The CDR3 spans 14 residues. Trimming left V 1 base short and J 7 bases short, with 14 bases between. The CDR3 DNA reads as TGCGCCAGCAGCCAAGTCGACCGTACTGGTGAGCAGTACTTC. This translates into CASSQVDRTGEQYF.

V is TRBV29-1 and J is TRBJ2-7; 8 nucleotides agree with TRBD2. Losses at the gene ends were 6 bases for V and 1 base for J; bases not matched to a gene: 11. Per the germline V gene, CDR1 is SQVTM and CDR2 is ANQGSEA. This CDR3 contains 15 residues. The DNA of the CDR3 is TGCAGCGTGGGGCAACGCGGGAGGCCTTCCTACGAGCAGTACTTC. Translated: CSVGQRGRPSYEQYF.

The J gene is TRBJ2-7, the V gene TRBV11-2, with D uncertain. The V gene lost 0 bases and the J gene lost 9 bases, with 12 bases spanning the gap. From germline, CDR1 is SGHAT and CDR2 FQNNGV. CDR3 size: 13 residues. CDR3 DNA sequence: TGTGCCAGCAGCTTAGATTTGGGGTTTGTGCAGTACTTC. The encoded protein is CASSLDLGFVQYF.

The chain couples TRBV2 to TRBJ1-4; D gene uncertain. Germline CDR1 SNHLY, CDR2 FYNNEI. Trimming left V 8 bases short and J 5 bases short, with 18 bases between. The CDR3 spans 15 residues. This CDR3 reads CASELLGGINEKLFF. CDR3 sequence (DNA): TGTGCCAGCGAATTGCTTGGTGGCATAAATGAAAAACTGTTTTTT.

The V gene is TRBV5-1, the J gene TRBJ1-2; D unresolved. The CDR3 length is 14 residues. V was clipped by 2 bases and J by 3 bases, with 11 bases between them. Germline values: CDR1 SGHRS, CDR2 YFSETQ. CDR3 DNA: TGCGCCAGCAGCTTCCCAGGCTCCTACTATGGCTACACCTTC. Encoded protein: CASSFPGSYYGYTF.

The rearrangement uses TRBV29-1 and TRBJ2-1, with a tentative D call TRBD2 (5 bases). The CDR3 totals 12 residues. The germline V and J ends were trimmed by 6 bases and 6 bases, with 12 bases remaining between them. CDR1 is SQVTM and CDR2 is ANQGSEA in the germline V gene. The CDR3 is CSVTGIFNEQFF. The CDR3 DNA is TGCAGCGTAACGGGGATTTTCAATGAGCAGTTCTTC.